Included here is one T cell receptor beta chain sequence, with context. Its antigen remains unidentified. This record belongs to a study of OX40 agonist ivuxolimab in advanced cancers. Study-wide background: At about 82% male, the cohort had a mean age of 60 years, ranging from about 23 to 79.

Collection of blood occurred at baseline, at cycle 4 day 1, and at cycle 7 day 1. Produced via immunoSEQ multiplex PCR; TCRdb's table is partial and in-frame only. The data contain 5,800 or so clones, 90% of them singletons. Trimming cost V 6 bases and J 3 bases, with 7 bases left between them. Looked up from germline, CDR1 is SGHNT and CDR2 is YYREEE (reference sequence). This CDR3 is 11 amino acids long. General study results and limits: Normalized T-cell clonal expansion was also low in a subset of nonresponders. Expanded clones tended on average to be more numerous among CD8+ T cells than CD4+.

This receptor was taken from an adult with an advanced solid tumor such as melanoma, head and neck, liver or kidney cancer. The J gene is TRBJ2-7, the V gene TRBV5-4, with D tentatively TRBD1 (5 bases). The sample here was CD4+ or CD8+ T cells sorted from blood, taken in a trial of the OX40 agonist ivuxolimab. DNA for the CDR3: TGTGCCAGCACCGACAGCTACGAGCAGTACTTC. Its protein product is CASTDSYEQYF.